These 31 T cell receptor beta chains came from one sample sequenced in a study of post-analysis software for immune sequencing data. Findings of the study overall: Among roughly 5 TRBV segments more frequent in patients than controls were TRBV5-6, TRBV5-1 and TRBV20-1.

The antigens these receptors bind are not known. Researchers reported that TCR beta cDNA libraries carried unique molecular identifiers. TCRdb re-called the PCR reads through MiXCR, storing one row per CDR3 protein. The sample yields more than 500,000 distinct CDR3 sequences, 34% seen once. Sequencing was performed on blood. The receptors come from a girl younger than 18 with multiple sclerosis.

V is TRBV20-1 and J is TRBJ2-5; possible D gene TRBD1, 5 bases. The DNA matches TRBJ2-7 better at its end, which makes the J call doubtful. Germline CDR1 and CDR2: DFQATT and SNEGSKA (reference sequence). The length of the CDR3 is 15 residues. CDR3: CSARDSQGARIEQYF. DNA of the CDR3: TGCAGTGCTAGAGATAGTCAAGGGGCCCGTATCGAGCAGTACTTC.

This clonotype occurred a few times. This chain links TRBV4-2 with TRBJ2-3; 11 bases are shared with TRBD2. V lost 5 bases to trimming and J lost 6 bases; unmatched junction nucleotides: 13. Germline V gene sequence: CDR1 LGHNA, CDR2 YNFKEQ. CDR3 size: 17 residues. CDR3: CASSFRHSGGAFDTQYF. The CDR3 nucleotides are TGTGCCAGCAGCTTCCGCCATAGCGGGGGGGCCTTTGATACGCAGTATTTT.

Only a few counts were recorded for this clonotype. The chain recombines TRBV13 with TRBJ1-6; the D gene is possibly TRBD1 (5 bases). CDR1 is PRHDT, CDR2 FYEKMQ, per germline (reference sequence). The CDR3 sequence is 16 residues long. V was cut by 1 base and J by 8 bases, with 15 bases left in between. CDR3 protein: CASSLAISGGYSPLHF. The CDR3 DNA sequence: TGTGCCAGCAGCTTAGCTATTAGCGGGGGATATTCACCCCTCCACTTT.

The rearrangement uses TRBV5-1 and TRBJ2-3; 11 positions agree with TRBD2. Germline-derived CDR1 and CDR2 are SGHRS and YFSETQ. The J segment lost 0 bases and the V segment lost 6 bases, leaving 6 bases of the junction unmatched. This CDR3 is 16 amino acids long. The chain's CDR3 is CASNHRTSGSTDTQYF. Here the CDR3 DNA reads TGCGCCAGCAACCATCGGACTAGCGGGAGCACAGATACGCAGTATTTT.

The CDR3 loop reads CASSDSAGRRPGANVLTF. CDR3 in DNA: TGTGCCAGCAGTGACTCGGCAGGGCGGAGGCCTGGGGCCAACGTCCTGACTTTC. The genes are TRBV6-4 and TRBJ2-6, with D perhaps given as TRBD1 or TRBD2 (5 bases each). The ends were cut back, 0 bases at V and 2 bases at J, with 14 bases in the middle. Germline lookup yields CDR1 MRHNA and CDR2 SNTAGT. CDR3 size: 18 residues.

The rearrangement links TRBV12-3 or TRBV12-4 to TRBJ1-1; the match to TRBD1 covers 7 bases. Trimming removed 6 bases from V and 8 bases from J; junction bases left unmatched: 3. This CDR3 is built from 11 residues. CDR3 sequence reads: CASRRTGEAFF. The CDR3 coding sequence is TGTGCCAGCAGAAGGACAGGAGAAGCTTTCTTT.

This clonotype was counted between two and nine times. CDR3 residues: CASSLRPDEKLFF. The DNA of the CDR3 is TGTGCCAGCAGCTTGAGGCCAGATGAAAAACTGTTTTTT. The chain links TRBV5-6 to TRBJ1-4; unclear D gene. Trimming removed 1 base at V and 6 bases at J, with 7 bases between. This CDR3 has 13 amino acids. The germline V gene has CDR1 SGHDT and CDR2 YYEEEE. Based on the CDR3 plus reference TRBV5-6 and TRBJ1-4, the full variable domain is DAGVTQSPTHLIKTRGQQVTLRCSPKSGHDTVSWYQQALGQGPQFIFQYYEEEERQRGNFPDRFSGHQFPNYSSELNVNALLLGDSALYLCASSLRPDEKLFFGSGTQLSVL.

This clonotype came up a few times. The genes are TRBV7-9 and TRBJ1-6, with 11 positions matching TRBD1. Germline V gene sequence: CDR1 SEHNR, CDR2 FQNEAQ (reference sequence). Trimming took 3 bases from V and 8 from J; bases not matched to a gene: 9. The CDR3 runs 17 residues. This chain's CDR3 is CASSLPDRGRGYSPLHF. Here the CDR3 DNA reads TGTGCCAGCAGCTTGCCGGACAGGGGGCGCGGGTATTCACCCCTCCACTTT.

This clonotype was picked up many times. The chain uses TRBV29-1 and TRBJ1-2; D gene unclear. The ends were cut back, 7 bases at V and 0 bases at J, with 15 bases in the middle. The CDR3 loop spans 14 amino acids. From germline, CDR1 is SQVTM and CDR2 ANQGSEA. This CDR3 is CSAGIGNSNYGYTF. CDR3 sequence (DNA): TGCAGCGCCGGCATCGGTAATTCTAACTATGGCTACACCTTC. Using reference TRBV29-1 and TRBJ1-2 for the parts outside the CDR3, the full variable domain is SAVISQKPSRDICQRGTSLTIQCQVDSQVTMMFWYRQQPGQSLTLIATANQGSEATYESGFVIDKFPISRPNLTFSTLTVSNMSPEDSSIYLCSAGIGNSNYGYTFGSGTRLTVV.

This clonotype was observed a few times. V and J are TRBV5-4 and TRBJ2-1; 10 nucleotides line up with TRBD1. V was pared by 4 bases and J by 7 bases, with 14 bases of the junction left unmatched. Looked up from germline, CDR1 is SGHNT and CDR2 is YYREEE (reference sequence). The CDR3 has 17 residues. The chain's CDR3 is CASSPRTGGGAGNEQFF. The CDR3 coding sequence is TGTGCCAGCAGCCCCCGGACAGGGGGGGGGGCGGGAAATGAGCAGTTCTTC.

The V and J genes are TRBV5-6 and TRBJ2-5, with a tentative D call TRBD2 (6 bases). Germline-derived CDR1 and CDR2 are SGHDT and YYEEEE. The CDR3 totals 17 residues. Trimming took off 2 bases at V and 0 bases at J, with 17 bases between the two ends. The DNA for the CDR3 is TGTGCCAGCAGCTTCGGGACTCGGAACCAATACCAAGAGACCCAGTACTTC. Protein sequence: CASSFGTRNQYQETQYF.

This clonotype occurred a few times. The chain employs TRBV29-1 and TRBJ1-4; D unresolved. Germline CDR1 SQVTM, CDR2 ANQGSEA. Trimming stripped 4 bases from V and 6 bases from J, with 6 bases between. This CDR3 has 11 amino acids. CDR3 sequence reads: CSVGQYEKLFF. The DNA of the CDR3 is TGCAGCGTTGGACAATATGAAAAACTGTTTTTT.

The chain links TRBV20-1 to TRBJ2-7; D is unclear. V dropped 5 bases and J dropped 4 bases, with 6 bases sitting between them. Per germline, CDR1 DFQATT and CDR2 SNEGSKA (reference sequence). The CDR3 sequence is 10 residues long. CDR3 coding DNA: TGCAGTGCTCCAAAATACGAGCAGTACTTC. The encoded protein is CSAPKYEQYF.

This clonotype was seen a handful of times. The genes are TRBV27 and TRBJ2-1; D is perhaps TRBD2 (6 bases). Trimming cost V 2 bases and J 7 bases, with 15 bases left between them. From germline, CDR1 is MNHEY and CDR2 SMNVEV (reference sequence). The CDR3 is made up of 15 amino acids. CDR3 loop: CASSLGTHVGNEQFF. The CDR3 nucleotides read TGTGCCAGCAGTTTAGGGACTCACGTAGGGAATGAGCAGTTCTTC.

This clonotype was counted only a few times. The junction differs from germline at one of its ends, possibly a read error. The chain carries TRBV6-1 and TRBJ1-4, with D unclear. Looked up from germline, CDR1 is MNHNS and CDR2 is SASEGT. The CDR3 is made up of 11 amino acids. The CDR3 reads CASSEMASHVF. The DNA for the CDR3 is TGTGCCAGCAGTGAAATGGCCAGCCACGTTTTT.

As concerns this clonotype: At one boundary the junction diverges from the germline segment, which might be a read error. The CDR3 region has the DNA TGTGTCAGCAGCGTTAGACTAGATGATACGCAGTATTTT. Translation gives CVSSVRLDDTQYF. J is TRBJ2-3 and V is TRBV9, with D possibly matching TRBD2 (6 bases). CDR3 size: 13 residues. CDR1 SGDLS and CDR2 YYNGEE come from the germline V gene.

The chain combines TRBV12-3 or TRBV12-4 with TRBJ1-1; TRBD1 might be the D (5 bases). The germline V and J ends were trimmed by 6 bases and 2 bases, with 16 bases remaining between them. The CDR3 totals 15 residues. CDR3 DNA: TGTGCCAGCAGATTTTCCAGGGAGGTAAACACTGAAGCTTTCTTT. This gives the protein CASRFSREVNTEAFF.

The chain has TRBV14 and TRBJ2-7; D ambiguous. Germline V gene data show CDR1 as SGHDN and CDR2 as FVKESK. V gave up 4 bases and J gave up 7 bases, with 20 bases separating them. This CDR3 is 15 amino acids long. The CDR3 nucleotides read TGTGCCAGCAGCCCAACCAGAGGCCCTTTTGGGGAGCAGTACTTC. Protein sequence: CASSPTRGPFGEQYF.

The V call is TRBV3-1, the J call TRBJ2-7; TRBD1 matches at 10 bases. Matching the DNA end better, TRBJ2-5 makes the J call doubtful. This CDR3 has 15 amino acids. CDR1 is LGHDT, CDR2 YNNKEL, per germline (reference sequence). This CDR3 is CASSLRTGGGKTQYF. The CDR3 nucleotides read TGTGCCAGCAGCTTGAGGACAGGGGGTGGAAAGACCCAGTACTTC.

This clonotype was recorded a few times. J is TRBJ2-3 and V is TRBV20-1; tentatively, D is TRBD2 (5 bases). The length of the CDR3 is 15 residues. V was shortened by 3 bases and J by 0 bases, with 13 bases between the two germline ends. Germline V gene data show CDR1 as DFQATT and CDR2 as SNEGSKA (reference sequence). CDR3 bases: TGCAGTGCTAGTAGGAGCGGAGATAGCACAGATACGCAGTATTTT. It encodes CSASRSGDSTDTQYF.

There are many counts of this clonotype. The chain has TRBV7-8 and TRBJ2-7, with TRBD1 identical over 10 bases. The CDR3 totals 13 residues. J lost 4 bases, V lost 6 bases, and 3 bases had no gene match. Germline CDR1 is SGHVS and CDR2 is FQNEAQ. The CDR3 DNA sequence: TGTGCCAGCAGTTGGACAGGGGGGTACGAGCAGTACTTC. Encoded protein: CASSWTGGYEQYF.

The chain links TRBV18 to TRBJ2-7; possibly TRBD2 for D (7 bases). V lost 4 bases and J 3 bases, leaving 10 bases between the germline ends. The germline V gene has CDR1 KGHSH and CDR2 LQKENI. The CDR3 covers 13 residues. Written as DNA, the CDR3 is TGTGCCAGCTCACAGGGGGAGGGCTACGAGCAGTACTTC. Residues: CASSQGEGYEQYF.

The V and J genes are TRBV6-2 or TRBV6-3 and TRBJ2-3; D not resolved. V lost 2 bases to trimming and J lost 4 bases, with 16 bases between them. CDR1 MNHEY and CDR2 SVGEGT come from the germline V gene. This CDR3 has 16 residues. The CDR3 region has the DNA TGTGCCAGCAGTTACAGTCCAATCGGTGGGGCAGATACGCAGTATTTT. It encodes CASSYSPIGGADTQYF.

This clonotype was found a few times. The CDR3 nucleotides read TGTGCCAGCAGGGAAGGGGGGGGGAATGGTGAGCAGTTCTTC. Residues: CASREGGGNGEQFF. The gene calls are TRBV3-1 and TRBJ2-1, with D tentatively TRBD2 (7 bases). V lost 6 bases and J lost 9, with 18 bases in between. The germline V gene has CDR1 LGHDT and CDR2 YNNKEL (reference sequence). The CDR3 sequence is 14 residues long.

This clonotype was seen once. This rearrangement joins TRBV6-6 to TRBJ2-7, with TRBD2 matching over 14 bases. Germline V gene data show CDR1 as MNHNY and CDR2 as SVGAGI (reference sequence). The CDR3 totals 14 residues. V trimming: 5 bases; J trimming: 6 bases; junction bases outside the gene matches: 3. The CDR3 nucleotides read TGTGCCAGCAGTCTGACTAGCGGGGGGGCCGAGCAGTACTTC. Translation gives CASSLTSGGAEQYF.

The rearrangement uses TRBV2 and TRBJ1-2; 8 nucleotides line up with TRBD1. The CDR3 has 15 residues. The germline V gene has CDR1 SNHLY and CDR2 FYNNEI. Unmatched junction bases numbered 9, after V lost 6 bases and J lost 3 bases. CDR3 residues: CASRTDRGSYYGYTF. The CDR3 coding sequence is TGTGCCAGCAGAACCGACAGGGGTTCTTACTATGGCTACACCTTC.

This clonotype was seen only a few times. As DNA, the CDR3 is TGTGCCAGCAGCGCACCACAGGGGGGTACAGATACGCAGTATTTT. This codes for CASSAPQGGTDTQYF. This chain connects TRBV7-2 to TRBJ2-3, with 8 nucleotides matching TRBD1. The V gene end was trimmed by 5 bases and the J gene end by 3 bases; junction bases not matched to a gene: 7. Germline CDR1 reads SGHTA; CDR2 reads FQGNSA. CDR3 length: 15 amino acids.

The rearrangement links TRBV20-1 to TRBJ2-4; TRBD2 aligns across 16 bases. Germline CDR1 reads DFQATT; CDR2 reads SNEGSKA (reference sequence). Trimming at V came to 5 bases and at J to 4 bases, leaving 5 bases not matched to a gene. The CDR3 is 16 residues long. This CDR3 is CSAQPGLAGGKNIQYF. The CDR3 nucleotides read TGCAGTGCTCAGCCGGGACTAGCGGGGGGGAAAAACATTCAGTACTTC.

This clonotype came up once. The CDR3 DNA reads TGCGCCAGCAGCTCACTCAGTTCGGCCAACGTCCTGACTTTC. This sequence encodes CASSSLSSANVLTF. The gene calls are TRBV5-1 and TRBJ2-6; D gene ambiguous. The CDR3 consists of 14 residues. The germline CDR1 and CDR2 sequences are SGHRS and YFSETQ. V was trimmed by 3 bases and J by 6 bases, leaving 10 bases between them.

V usage is TRBV12-3 or TRBV12-4 and J usage is TRBJ2-3, with D uncertain. CDR3 length equals 12 residues. V dropped 8 bases and J dropped 5 bases, with 11 bases sitting between them. The CDR3 is CASRRLGDTQYF. CDR3 DNA sequence: TGTGCCAGCCGTAGACTGGGAGATACGCAGTATTTT.

The CDR3 is CSARGGRGAQEAQFF. The CDR3 DNA sequence: TGCAGTGCTAGGGGGGGGAGGGGGGCCCAAGAGGCCCAGTTCTTC. V is TRBV20-1 and J is TRBJ2-1; perhaps TRBD2 as D (7 bases). Germline CDR1 reads DFQATT; CDR2 reads SNEGSKA (reference sequence). The CDR3 is 15 amino acids. The V and J ends lost 3 bases and 13 bases respectively, with 25 bases between them.